Each of the 21 T cell receptor beta chains below was sequenced from the same sample in a study of CXCR3-negative and CXCR3-positive naive CD8 T cells. UMI-labeled 5' RACE yielded the TRB cDNA libraries. TCRdb re-called the 5' RACE reads and shows each CDR3 protein once, DNA omitted. The table lists approximately 62,000 distinct CDR3 sequences. The material sequenced was naive CXCR3- CD8+ T cells from blood. Subset denoted: CD45RO-CCR7+CD27+CD95- naive CD8+ T cells lacking CXCR3 (TNR3-). These receptors were taken from a human donor in good health. Some clones in this sample may be carry-over from other donors' samples.

The J gene is TRBJ2-6, the V gene TRBV5-1; no DNA is available, so the TRBD1 call from TCRdb remains unchecked. Germline-derived CDR1 and CDR2 are SGHRS and YFSETQ. The CDR3 runs 18 residues. CDR3 sequence: CASSLRGGDISGANVLTF.

The V gene is TRBV7-9, the J gene TRBJ2-1; TCRdb picks TRBD2, but there is no DNA to check that call. The length of the CDR3 is 16 residues. Germline CDR1 SEHNR, CDR2 FQNEAQ (reference sequence). CDR3 in amino acids: CASSLEVAGGYNEQFF.

The chain joins TRBV19 to TRBJ2-3. This CDR3 contains 11 residues. Germline assignment: CDR1 LNHDA and CDR2 SQIVND (reference sequence). This CDR3 is CASSLTDTQYF. Full variable domain (rest looked up from reference TRBV19 and TRBJ2-3): DGGITQSPKYLFRKEGQNVTLSCEQNLNHDAMYWYRQDPGQGLRLIYYSQIVNDFQKGDIAEGYSVSREKKESFPLTVTSAQKNPTAFYLCASSLTDTQYFGPGTRLTVL.

The V gene is TRBV25-1, the J gene TRBJ2-1; TCRdb's assignment of TRBD1 cannot be checked, as there is no DNA. CDR3 length equals 13 residues. CDR1 and CDR2 (germline): MGHDK, SYGVNS. The CDR3 reads CASSLGAAGEQFF.

The chain employs TRBV9 and TRBJ2-3; TCRdb's assignment of TRBD2 cannot be checked, as there is no DNA. Germline loops: CDR1 SGDLS, CDR2 YYNGEE. CDR3 length: 16 amino acids. CDR3 sequence: CASSVYETSGEDTQYF.

The V and J genes are TRBV6-2 or TRBV6-3 and TRBJ2-1. Germline-derived CDR1 and CDR2 are MNHEY and SVGEGT. The CDR3 is made up of 12 amino acids. CDR3 sequence reads: CASSYSLDEQFF.

The V and J genes are TRBV4-1 and TRBJ2-5; TCRdb outputs TRBD1, but without DNA this stays unchecked. Germline V gene data show CDR1 as MGHRA and CDR2 as YSYEKL. The CDR3 loop spans 15 amino acids. Here the CDR3 reads CASSLVTGGLETQYF.

The J gene is TRBJ1-2, the V gene TRBV28; TCRdb names TRBD1, which stays unverified in the absence of DNA. The V gene's germline CDR1 is MDHEN and CDR2 SYDVKM. CDR3 length: 15 residues. CDR3 in amino acids: CASRPVQRPGYGYTF.

The chain combines TRBV6-5 with TRBJ2-1; TCRdb reports TRBD1, a call that lacks DNA to check it against. The V gene's germline CDR1 is MNHEY and CDR2 SVGAGI. CDR3 length equals 16 residues. CDR3 loop: CASSYDSSFSYNEQFF.

This rearrangement joins TRBV28 to TRBJ1-2; TCRdb outputs TRBD1, but without DNA this stays unchecked. Germline V gene sequence: CDR1 MDHEN, CDR2 SYDVKM. This CDR3 comprises 13 residues. The CDR3 region is CASTRDRTYGYTF.

This rearrangement joins TRBV5-1 to TRBJ2-5; TCRdb gives TRBD2 as the D gene, but with no DNA this cannot be confirmed. The CDR3 extends over 17 amino acids. Per the germline V gene, CDR1 is SGHRS and CDR2 is YFSETQ. CDR3 sequence: CASSLVVSGEYRETQYF.

The genes are TRBV6-6 and TRBJ2-1; TCRdb returns TRBD1, unconfirmable since there is no DNA. The CDR3 loop spans 16 amino acids. The germline gives CDR1 MNHNY, CDR2 SVGAGI (reference sequence). The CDR3 here is CASSYSRGGLYSEQFF.

This sequence joins TRBV28 and TRBJ2-5; TCRdb names TRBD1, which stays unverified in the absence of DNA. Germline assignment: CDR1 MDHEN and CDR2 SYDVKM. CDR3 length equals 13 residues. The CDR3 loop reads CASSYQGAETQYF.

This chain joins TRBV5-1 and TRBJ2-3; TCRdb lists TRBD2, though no DNA is available to test this call. CDR1 is SGHRS and CDR2 is YFSETQ in the germline V gene. The CDR3 consists of 18 residues. The CDR3 loop is CASSSHPKLAGGPDTQYF.

The chain's CDR3 is CASSFGTLNTGELFF. The chain uses TRBV5-6 and TRBJ2-2; TCRdb outputs TRBD1, but without DNA this stays unchecked. CDR3 size: 15 residues. Germline CDR1 and CDR2: SGHDT and YYEEEE.

This chain uses TRBV2 with TRBJ1-2; without DNA, the TCRdb call of TRBD1 cannot be checked. Germline CDR1 reads SNHLY; CDR2 reads FYNNEI. The CDR3 loop spans 16 amino acids. CDR3 region: CASSEGDRGASYGYTF.

V usage is TRBV9 and J usage is TRBJ2-4; absent DNA, TCRdb's TRBD2 call cannot be checked. Per germline, CDR1 SGDLS and CDR2 YYNGEE. The CDR3 is 13 amino acids. The CDR3 sequence: CASSVGGNDIQYF.

The CDR3 reads CASSERRSPYEQYF. The chain couples TRBV6-1 to TRBJ2-7. The CDR3 runs 14 residues. Germline CDR1 MNHNS, CDR2 SASEGT.

V gene TRBV7-9 combines with J gene TRBJ2-7. Germline V gene sequence: CDR1 SEHNR, CDR2 FQNEAQ (reference sequence). The CDR3 length is 13 residues. The CDR3 is CASSLGQNYEQYF.

The chain employs TRBV6-6 and TRBJ2-1; there is no DNA to check the TCRdb D call of TRBD2. CDR3 length equals 17 residues. CDR1 and CDR2 (germline): MNHNY, SVGAGI (reference sequence). CDR3 residues: CASSYSEMGLEINEQFF.

The chain is built from TRBV7-6 and TRBJ2-3; TCRdb picks TRBD1, but there is no DNA to check that call. The V gene's germline CDR1 is SGHVS and CDR2 FNYEAQ. There are 15 residues in the CDR3. CDR3 region: CASSLTGGGTDTQYF.